These 8 T cell receptor beta chains originate from one sample sequenced in a study of blood T cell repertoires in COVID-19. Clones were sequenced by immunoSEQ multiplex PCR, and TCRdb holds only the in-frame ones, with some missing. In the table there are 65,000 to 100,000 clones, approximately 80% of which are singletons. The sample consisted of peripheral blood. The origin of the receptors is a woman of 80 years or more with acute or convalescent COVID-19.

V gene TRBV24-1 combines with J gene TRBJ2-1; the match to TRBD1 covers 10 bases. The CDR3 spans 16 residues. The V gene end was trimmed by 4 bases and the J gene end by 10 bases; junction bases not matched to a gene: 12. From germline, CDR1 is KGHDR and CDR2 SFDVKD. CDR3 sequence (DNA): TGTGCCACCAGTGACAACCGGGACAGGGGCCGTGTAGAGCAGTTCTTC. Its translation: CATSDNRDRGRVEQFF.

This clone was seen only once. The rearrangement links TRBV6-5 to TRBJ2-7, with TRBD1 as a possible D gene (6 bases). Germline values: CDR1 MNHEY, CDR2 SVGAGI. The CDR3 has 14 residues. The V end lost 6 bases, the J end lost 3 bases, and 15 bases lay between the germline ends. CDR3 sequence: CASRAFRGSYEQYF. In DNA form, the CDR3 reads TGTGCCAGCAGGGCGTTTAGGGGGAGCTACGAGCAGTACTTC.

This clone appeared a few times. The gene calls are TRBV6-2 or TRBV6-3 and TRBJ1-1; a weak D match, TRBD1 (6 bases). The length of the CDR3 is 15 residues. Germline values: CDR1 MNHEY, CDR2 SVGEGT. V shed 0 bases and J shed 1 base, with 9 bases lying between them. In DNA form, the CDR3 reads TGTGCCAGCAGTTACTCTGGCAGGGGGAACACTGAAGCTTTCTTT. Translated: CASSYSGRGNTEAFF.

The J gene is TRBJ1-2, the V gene TRBV5-5; possible D gene TRBD1, 5 bases. Germline V lookup: CDR1 SGHKS, CDR2 YYEKEE (reference sequence). V was shortened by 4 bases and J by 2 bases, with 15 bases between the two germline ends. The CDR3 length is 15 residues. The chain's CDR3 is CASSPGRGMNYGYTF. In nucleotides, the CDR3 is TGTGCCAGCAGCCCCGGTAGGGGTATGAACTATGGCTACACCTTC.

The J gene is TRBJ2-5, the V gene TRBV7-2, with D maybe TRBD2 (5 bases). This CDR3 contains 14 residues. V was clipped by 2 bases and J by 2 bases, with 9 bases between them. Germline V gives CDR1 SGHTA, CDR2 FQGNSA. The CDR3: CASSLTGGQETQYF. In DNA form, the CDR3 reads TGTGCCAGCAGCTTAACCGGAGGACAAGAGACCCAGTACTTC.

The chain has TRBV30 and TRBJ1-3; D is unresolved. There are 12 residues in the CDR3. In germline, CDR1 is GTSNPN, CDR2 SVGIG (reference sequence). The V and J ends lost 4 bases and 2 bases respectively, with 6 bases between them. Written as DNA, the CDR3 is TGTGCCTGGACCGGGACTGGAAACACCATATATTTT. Its protein product is CAWTGTGNTIYF.

The rearrangement links TRBV2 to TRBJ2-7; 9 positions match TRBD1. In germline, CDR1 is SNHLY, CDR2 FYNNEI. CDR3 size: 14 residues. The junction had 6 bases not matched to a gene; V was cut back by 5 bases and J by 4 bases. CDR3 bases: TGTGCCAGCAGTCAGGGACAGGGTGTTTACGAGCAGTACTTC. Translated, it gives CASSQGQGVYEQYF.

The J gene is TRBJ2-1, the V gene TRBV28, with TRBD2 matching 9 bases. J was trimmed by 3 bases and V by 3 bases; bases with no gene match: 6. Germline CDR1 and CDR2: MDHEN and SYDVKM. The CDR3 runs to 16 residues. The CDR3 here is CASSFPRLAVYNEQFF. CDR3 bases: TGTGCCAGCAGTTTTCCGAGACTAGCGGTCTACAATGAGCAGTTCTTC.